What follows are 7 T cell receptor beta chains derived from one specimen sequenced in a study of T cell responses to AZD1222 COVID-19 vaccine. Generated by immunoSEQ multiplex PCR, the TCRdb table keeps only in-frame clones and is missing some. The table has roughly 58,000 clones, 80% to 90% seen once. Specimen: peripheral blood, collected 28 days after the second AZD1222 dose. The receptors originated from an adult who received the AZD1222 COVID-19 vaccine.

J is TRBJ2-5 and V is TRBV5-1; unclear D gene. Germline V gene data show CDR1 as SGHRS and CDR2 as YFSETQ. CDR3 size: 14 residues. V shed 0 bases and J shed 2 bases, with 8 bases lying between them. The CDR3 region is CASSLGSLQETQYF. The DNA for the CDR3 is TGCGCCAGCAGCTTGGGTTCCTTACAAGAGACCCAGTACTTC.

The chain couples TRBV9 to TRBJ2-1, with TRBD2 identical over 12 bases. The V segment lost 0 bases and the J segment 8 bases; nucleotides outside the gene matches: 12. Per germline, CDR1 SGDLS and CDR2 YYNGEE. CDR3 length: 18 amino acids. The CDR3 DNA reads TGTGCCAGCAGCGTAGCTTCAGGACTAGCGGGACGAGCAGATGAGCAGTTCTTC. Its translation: CASSVASGLAGRADEQFF. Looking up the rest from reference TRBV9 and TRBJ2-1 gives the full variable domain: DSGVTQTPKHLITATGQRVTLRCSPRSGDLSVYWYQQSLDQGLQFLIQYYNGEERAKGNILERFSAQQFPDLHSELNLSSLELGDSALYFCASSVASGLAGRADEQFFGPGTRLTVL.

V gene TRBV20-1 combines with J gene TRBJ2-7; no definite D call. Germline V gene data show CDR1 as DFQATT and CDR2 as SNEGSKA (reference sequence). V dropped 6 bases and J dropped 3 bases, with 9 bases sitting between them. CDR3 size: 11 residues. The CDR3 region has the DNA TGCAGTGCGCCATCTAACTACGAGCAGTACTTC. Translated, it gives CSAPSNYEQYF.

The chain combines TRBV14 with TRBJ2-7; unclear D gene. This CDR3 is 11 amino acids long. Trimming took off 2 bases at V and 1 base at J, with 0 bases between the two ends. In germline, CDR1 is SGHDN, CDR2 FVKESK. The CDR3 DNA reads TGTGCCAGCAGCCAATCCTACGAGCAGTACTTC. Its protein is CASSQSYEQYF.

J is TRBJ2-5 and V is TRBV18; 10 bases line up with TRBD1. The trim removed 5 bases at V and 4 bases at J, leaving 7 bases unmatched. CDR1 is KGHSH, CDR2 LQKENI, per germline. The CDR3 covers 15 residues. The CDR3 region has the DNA TGTGCCAGCTCATCGGGACAGGGGACAGGAGAGACCCAGTACTTC. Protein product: CASSSGQGTGETQYF.

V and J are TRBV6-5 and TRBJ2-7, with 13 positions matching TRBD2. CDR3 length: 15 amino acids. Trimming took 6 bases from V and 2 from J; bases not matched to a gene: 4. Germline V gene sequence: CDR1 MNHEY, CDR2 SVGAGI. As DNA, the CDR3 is TGTGCCAGCAGACGGGGACTAGCGGGGACCTACGAGCAGTACTTC. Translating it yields CASRRGLAGTYEQYF.

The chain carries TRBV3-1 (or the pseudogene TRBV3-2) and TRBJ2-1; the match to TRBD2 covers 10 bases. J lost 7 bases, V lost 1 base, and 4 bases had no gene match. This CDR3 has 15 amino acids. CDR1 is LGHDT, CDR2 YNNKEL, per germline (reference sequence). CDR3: CASSQAGLALNEQFF. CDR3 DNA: TGTGCCAGCAGCCAAGCGGGACTAGCGTTAAATGAGCAGTTCTTC.